This TCR beta chain was observed in a study of control samples from healthy donors and cancer patients. This CDR3 spans 15 amino acids. The V and J ends lost 4 bases and 1 base respectively, with 14 bases between them. Germline V gene data show CDR1 as SGHNT and CDR2 as YYREEE (reference sequence). Assay used: immunoSEQ multiplex PCR; TCRdb lists only in-frame clones, some missing. The sample lists about 79,000 clones; more than 85% were seen once. The TCR comes from a woman aged 40 to 50 with lung cancer. The sample comprised PBMCs. This rearrangement joins TRBV5-4 to TRBJ1-2; D gene ambiguous. CDR3 coding DNA: TGTGCCAGCAGCCCAGGAGGGAGGAATAACTATGGCTACACCTTC. Its protein is CASSPGGRNNYGYTF.